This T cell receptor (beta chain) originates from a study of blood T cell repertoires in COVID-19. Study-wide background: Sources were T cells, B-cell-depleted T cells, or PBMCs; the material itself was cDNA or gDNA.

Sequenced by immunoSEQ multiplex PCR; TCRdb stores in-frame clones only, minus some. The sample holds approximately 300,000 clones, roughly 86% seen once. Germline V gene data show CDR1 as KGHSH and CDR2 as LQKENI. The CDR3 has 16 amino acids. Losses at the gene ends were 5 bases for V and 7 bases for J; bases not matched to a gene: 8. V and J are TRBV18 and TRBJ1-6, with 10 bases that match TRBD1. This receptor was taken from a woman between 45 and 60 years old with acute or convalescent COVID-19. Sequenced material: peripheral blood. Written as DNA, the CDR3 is TGTGCCAGCTCAATAGGGACAGGGGCGGCGAATTCACCCCTCCACTTT. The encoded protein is CASSIGTGAANSPLHF.